The rows below give T cell receptor beta chains drawn from one sample of a study of monozygotic twins with inflammatory bowel disease. Using the 5' RACE reads, TCRdb records one entry per CDR3 protein without DNA. The repertoire shows over 200,000 distinct CDR3 sequences; the top ten hold approximately 7.7%. Material: blood. The receptors shown here come from a human donor with ulcerative colitis or Crohn's disease, or a healthy co-twin of an affected twin (not recorded which). The CDR3 runs from the conserved cysteine through the conserved F or W.

V: TRBV10-3
J: TRBJ2-3
CDR3: CAATSGGSDTQYF

V: TRBV6-5
J: TRBJ2-2
CDR3: CASSYVDRNTGELFF

V: TRBV11-1
J: TRBJ1-4
CDR3: CASSLAVGTFPQANEKLFF

V: TRBV9
J: TRBJ2-3
CDR3: CASSPRDLITDTQYF

V: TRBV6-5
J: TRBJ1-1
CDR3: CASGRGEAEAFF

V: TRBV7-8
J: TRBJ1-5
CDR3: CASSHGQGSYQPQHF

V: TRBV4-1
J: TRBJ2-7
CDR3: CASRYDRSSQGEQYF

V: TRBV24-1
J: TRBJ2-1
CDR3: CATSDQGTGGRFF

V: TRBV20-1
J: TRBJ2-3
CDR3: CSARFTSGGSTDTQYF

V: TRBV6-5
J: TRBJ1-1
CDR3: CASSSRTGWTEAFF

V: TRBV7-9
J: TRBJ1-2
CDR3: CASTQHHYGYTF

V: TRBV20-1
J: TRBJ2-7
CDR3: CSAGGADYEQYF

V: TRBV5-6
J: TRBJ1-1
CDR3: CASSPRGGGNTEAFF

V: TRBV12-3/TRBV12-4
J: TRBJ1-4
CDR3: CASSLGQTEKLFF

V: TRBV10-3
J: TRBJ2-7
CDR3: CAISESGDRGEQYF

V: TRBV5-1
J: TRBJ2-1
CDR3: CASSLRWTSDYNEQFF

V: TRBV11-2
J: TRBJ2-2
CDR3: CASSLGSLAGGLNTGELFF

V: TRBV7-2
J: TRBJ2-7
CDR3: CASSLGPAVEQYF

V: TRBV12-3/TRBV12-4
J: TRBJ1-1
CDR3: CASSLSNIDTEAFF

V: TRBV6-5
J: TRBJ2-1
CDR3: CASSPGLAGVGEQFF

V: TRBV18
J: TRBJ2-3
CDR3: CASSGGRSTDTQYF